The 10 T cell receptor beta chains given below trace back to one sample, sequenced in a study of CD8 T cells in ankylosing spondylitis. Study findings and constraints: The study identified a TCR beta motif of several highly homologous variants that appeared characteristic of ankylosing spondylitis blood.

No antigen is known for these receptors. MiXCR, applied by TCRdb to the 5' RACE reads, yields one record per CDR3 protein. Of around 130,000 distinct CDR3 sequences listed, over 15% are singletons. The sequenced sample was blood, either unsorted or a sorted T cell fraction (not recorded which). All receptors come from a male donor with ankylosing spondylitis.

The chain is built from TRBV12-3 or TRBV12-4 and TRBJ2-1; D remains unclear. V shed 3 bases and J shed 9 bases, with 9 bases lying between them. The length of the CDR3 is 12 residues. CDR3 sequence (DNA): TGTGCCAGCAGTTTCGGGTGGGGTGAGCAGTTCTTC. Translating it yields CASSFGWGEQFF.

The CDR3 DNA follows: TGCGCCAGCAGCCAAGAGAACTTTAGCTCCTACAATGAGCAGTTCTTC. Its translation: CASSQENFSSYNEQFF. The chain uses TRBV4-1 and TRBJ2-1; D call uncertain. V gave up 0 bases and J gave up 0 bases, with 9 bases separating them. The CDR3 is 16 amino acids. The germline V gene encodes CDR1 MGHRA and CDR2 YSYEKL.

The table lists this clonotype with a few counts. V gene TRBV4-1 combines with J gene TRBJ2-7; 13 bases are shared with TRBD2. This CDR3 spans 16 amino acids. The ends lost 4 bases at V and 2 bases at J; junction bases unmatched: 5. Germline values: CDR1 MGHRA, CDR2 YSYEKL. CDR3 DNA sequence: TGCGCCAGCAGCCTCGGACTAGCGGGGGAGGCCTACGAGCAGTACTTC. The encoded protein is CASSLGLAGEAYEQYF.

This clonotype was picked up a small number of times. The chain combines TRBV20-1 with TRBJ2-3; 7 nucleotides match TRBD2. Germline CDR1 DFQATT, CDR2 SNEGSKA (reference sequence). J was trimmed by 4 bases and V by 3 bases; bases with no gene match: 13. This CDR3 has 16 residues. Here the CDR3 reads CSARGSRGERPDTQYF. CDR3 bases: TGCAGTGCTAGGGGGTCACGGGGGGAAAGGCCAGATACGCAGTATTTT.

This clonotype appeared many times. The chain combines TRBV20-1 with TRBJ2-1; D possibly corresponds to TRBD2 (5 bases). Germline CDR1 DFQATT, CDR2 SNEGSKA (reference sequence). Trimming pared 3 bases from V and 0 bases from J, leaving 18 bases between. The CDR3 spans 17 residues. In DNA form, the CDR3 reads TGCAGTGCTAGGTCCCTGGTTGAAACTAGCTCCTACAATGAGCAGTTCTTC. Amino acids: CSARSLVETSSYNEQFF.

This clonotype was counted a few times. The V call is TRBV27, the J call TRBJ2-2; D is unclear. The CDR3 runs to 15 residues. The V gene's germline CDR1 is MNHEY and CDR2 SMNVEV (reference sequence). The V gene lost 4 bases and the J gene lost 4 bases, with 13 bases spanning the gap. The CDR3 nucleotides read TGTGCCAGCAGTTACGGACCAGGTGCCACCGGGGAGCTGTTTTTT. Translation: CASSYGPGATGELFF.

There are a few counts of this clonotype. This chain joins TRBV6-1 and TRBJ1-5; 9 bases are a match to TRBD1. CDR1 MNHNS and CDR2 SASEGT come from the germline V gene. This CDR3 comprises 14 residues. The junction had 6 bases not matched to a gene; V was cut back by 6 bases and J by 6 bases. CDR3 bases: TGTGCCAGCAGCGGACAGGGGAATAGTCAGCCCCAGCATTTT. Its protein product is CASSGQGNSQPQHF.

This clonotype was counted only a few times. The chain carries TRBV2 and TRBJ2-7; D unresolved. The length of the CDR3 is 12 residues. Trimming stripped 4 bases from V and 2 bases from J, with 6 bases between. Germline lookup yields CDR1 SNHLY and CDR2 FYNNEI. The CDR3 DNA reads as TGTGCCAGCAGTGGGGTCCCCTACGAGCAGTACTTC. It specifies CASSGVPYEQYF.

The chain uses TRBV4-1 and TRBJ2-7; TRBD1 matches at 7 bases. Looked up from germline, CDR1 is MGHRA and CDR2 is YSYEKL. This CDR3 is 13 amino acids long. J was trimmed by 7 bases and V by 4 bases; bases with no gene match: 7. CDR3 sequence reads: CASSRGTVAEQYF. The CDR3 nucleotides are TGCGCCAGCAGCCGAGGGACAGTAGCTGAGCAGTACTTC.

The chain has TRBV20-1 and TRBJ2-1; 13 positions agree with TRBD2. Germline V gene data show CDR1 as DFQATT and CDR2 as SNEGSKA (reference sequence). Trimming cost V 6 bases and J 5 bases; bases outside gene matches: 10. The CDR3 is 16 amino acids. The CDR3 DNA follows: TGCAGTGCCCAGGGACTAGCGGGACTCGGTAACAATGAGCAGTTCTTC. Residues: CSAQGLAGLGNNEQFF.